The subject of this entry is one T cell receptor (beta chain). These data are taken from a study of tumor T cells in aggressive B-cell lymphoma. From germline, CDR1 is MNHEY and CDR2 SMNVEV (reference sequence). There are 17 residues in the CDR3. The V and J ends lost 2 bases and 4 bases, in that order; junction bases with no gene match: 9. The method was immunoSEQ multiplex PCR; TCRdb's version includes in-frame clones alone and lacks a portion of them. The profile covers 1,500 to 2,000 clones, with roughly 80% appearing a single time and roughly 10% taken by the ten largest. The receptor's source is an adult with diffuse large B cell lymphoma. This chain connects TRBV27 to TRBJ1-2, with 11 bases matching TRBD1. The specimen sequenced was tumor tissue. The CDR3 sequence: CASSLMGQGGRSYGYTF. The CDR3 DNA reads TGTGCCAGCAGTTTAATGGGACAGGGGGGGAGGTCCTATGGCTACACCTTC.